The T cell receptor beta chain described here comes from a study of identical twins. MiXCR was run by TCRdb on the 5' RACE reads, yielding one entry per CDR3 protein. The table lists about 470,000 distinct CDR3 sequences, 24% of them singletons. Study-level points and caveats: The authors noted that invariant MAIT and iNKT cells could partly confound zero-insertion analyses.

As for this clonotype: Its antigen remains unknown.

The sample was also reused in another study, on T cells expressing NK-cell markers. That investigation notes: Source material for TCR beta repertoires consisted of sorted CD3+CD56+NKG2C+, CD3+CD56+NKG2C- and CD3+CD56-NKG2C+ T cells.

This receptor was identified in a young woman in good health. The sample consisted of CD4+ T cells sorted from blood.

The CDR3 loop reads CSARVRETAFF. CDR3 bases: TGCAGTGCTAGAGTCAGGGAAACAGCTTTCTTT. The chain is built from TRBV20-1 and TRBJ1-1; D perhaps matches TRBD1 (5 bases). Germline V CDR1 and CDR2: DFQATT, SNEGSKA (reference sequence). This CDR3 region has 11 residues. Trimming took 1 base from V and 10 from J, leaving 10 bases between them.